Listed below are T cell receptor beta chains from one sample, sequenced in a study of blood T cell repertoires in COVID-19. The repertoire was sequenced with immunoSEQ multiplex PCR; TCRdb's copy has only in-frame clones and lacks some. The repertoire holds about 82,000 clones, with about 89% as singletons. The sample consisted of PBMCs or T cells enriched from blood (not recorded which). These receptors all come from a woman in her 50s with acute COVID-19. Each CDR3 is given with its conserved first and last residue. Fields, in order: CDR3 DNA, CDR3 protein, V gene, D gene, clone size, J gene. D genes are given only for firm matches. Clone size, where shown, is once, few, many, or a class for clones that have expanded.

CDR3nt: TGTGCCAGCAGTTATGTTCGGGAGGGCCATGAGACCCAGTACTTC
CDR3aa: CASSYVREGHETQYF
v_gene: TRBV6-5
d_gene: TRBD2
abundance: -
j_gene: TRBJ2-5

CDR3nt: TGTGCCATCAGAAAGGACAGAGATCAGCCCCAGCATTTT
CDR3aa: CAIRKDRDQPQHF
v_gene: TRBV10-3
d_gene: -
abundance: -
j_gene: TRBJ1-5

CDR3nt: TGTGCCAGCAGCCCCCCGTGGGGAGGCCCACAAGAGACCCAGTACTTC
CDR3aa: CASSPPWGGPQETQYF
v_gene: TRBV7-9
d_gene: -
abundance: -
j_gene: TRBJ2-5

CDR3nt: TGTGCCAGCAGATCCTCCGGACAGGCCCGCAATGAAGCTTTCTTT
CDR3aa: CASRSSGQARNEAFF
v_gene: TRBV11-3
d_gene: TRBD1
abundance: -
j_gene: TRBJ1-1

CDR3nt: TGTGCCAGCAGTTTAGTGACAGGGGGACAAGCTTTCTTT
CDR3aa: CASSLVTGGQAFF
v_gene: TRBV27
d_gene: TRBD1
abundance: few
j_gene: TRBJ1-1

CDR3nt: TGTGCCTGGACCTCCGGGACAGGGAACGAGCAGTACTTC
CDR3aa: CAWTSGTGNEQYF
v_gene: TRBV30
d_gene: TRBD1
abundance: -
j_gene: TRBJ2-7

CDR3nt: TGTGCCAGCAGCCAGGACAGGGGAGCCTACGAGCAGTACTTC
CDR3aa: CASSQDRGAYEQYF
v_gene: TRBV2
d_gene: TRBD1
abundance: -
j_gene: TRBJ2-7

CDR3nt: TGTGCCAGCAGTCCGACAGGGGGCCGACTAATGAATAATTCACCCCTCCACTTT
CDR3aa: CASSPTGGRLMNNSPLHF
v_gene: TRBV6-2/TRBV6-3
d_gene: TRBD1
abundance: -
j_gene: TRBJ1-6

CDR3nt: TGTGCCACCAGTGATTCACAGGGAACAGATACGCAGTATTTT
CDR3aa: CATSDSQGTDTQYF
v_gene: TRBV24-1
d_gene: -
abundance: -
j_gene: TRBJ2-3

CDR3nt: TGTGCCAGCAGCCCAACCGTCAGGGGGCAGATTGGCTACACCTTC
CDR3aa: CASSPTVRGQIGYTF
v_gene: TRBV6-5
d_gene: TRBD1
abundance: once
j_gene: TRBJ1-2

CDR3nt: TGTGCCAGCAGACACGAAGGGGGGGAAGGGGACATTCAGTACTTC
CDR3aa: CASRHEGGEGDIQYF
v_gene: TRBV6-5
d_gene: -
abundance: -
j_gene: TRBJ2-4

CDR3nt: TGTGCCAGCAGCTTGGCTAGGGCAGGGGCCTACGAGCAGTACTTC
CDR3aa: CASSLARAGAYEQYF
v_gene: TRBV5-4
d_gene: -
abundance: -
j_gene: TRBJ2-7

CDR3nt: TGCGCCAGCAGCGAACATACAGGGGTAGCGGCTGGAAACACCATATATTTT
CDR3aa: CASSEHTGVAAGNTIYF
v_gene: TRBV5-1
d_gene: TRBD1
abundance: -
j_gene: TRBJ1-3

CDR3nt: TGTGCCAGCAGGCCAGACAATGGACTAGTCCCCTACGAGCAGTACTTC
CDR3aa: CASRPDNGLVPYEQYF
v_gene: TRBV2
d_gene: TRBD2
abundance: few
j_gene: TRBJ2-7

CDR3nt: TGTGCCAGCAGCCCTCTCCGGGGTAGCGGGAGGATAGCCGGGGAGCTGTTTTTT
CDR3aa: CASSPLRGSGRIAGELFF
v_gene: TRBV14
d_gene: TRBD2
abundance: -
j_gene: TRBJ2-2

CDR3nt: TGTGCCCAGTCGGGGCTAGCGGGAGGCACAGATACGCAGTATTTT
CDR3aa: CAQSGLAGGTDTQYF
v_gene: TRBV7-9
d_gene: TRBD2
abundance: once
j_gene: TRBJ2-3

CDR3nt: TGTGCCAGCAGCTTATCTTCGGGGAATGGTGAAGCTTTCTTT
CDR3aa: CASSLSSGNGEAFF
v_gene: TRBV11-3
d_gene: -
abundance: -
j_gene: TRBJ1-1

CDR3nt: TGTGCCAGCCGTGGGACTAGGGGGAATGAGCAGTTCTTC
CDR3aa: CASRGTRGNEQFF
v_gene: TRBV12-3/TRBV12-4
d_gene: TRBD2
abundance: once
j_gene: TRBJ2-1

CDR3nt: TGTGCCAGCTCAGGGATTGGCACCGGGGAGCTGTTTTTT
CDR3aa: CASSGIGTGELFF
v_gene: TRBV5-6
d_gene: -
abundance: -
j_gene: TRBJ2-2

CDR3nt: TGTGCCACCAGTGGTCTACCGGGACTAGCGGGAGCAGATACGCAGTATTTT
CDR3aa: CATSGLPGLAGADTQYF
v_gene: TRBV24-1
d_gene: TRBD2
abundance: once
j_gene: TRBJ2-3

CDR3nt: TGTGCCAGCAGTAACGACAGGTACGAGCAGTACTTC
CDR3aa: CASSNDRYEQYF
v_gene: TRBV6-5
d_gene: -
abundance: -
j_gene: TRBJ2-7

CDR3nt: TGTGCCTGGAGTGTACTGGTTTGGGGCCGGGACACTGAAGCTTTCTTT
CDR3aa: CAWSVLVWGRDTEAFF
v_gene: TRBV30
d_gene: -
abundance: -
j_gene: TRBJ1-1

CDR3nt: TGTGCCAGCAGTGAGCCTGGAGTTGGGTACACTGAAGCTTTCTTT
CDR3aa: CASSEPGVGYTEAFF
v_gene: TRBV6-1
d_gene: -
abundance: few
j_gene: TRBJ1-1

CDR3nt: TGTGCCAGCAGTTCAACCGGGACAGGCACCTACGAGCAGTACTTC
CDR3aa: CASSSTGTGTYEQYF
v_gene: TRBV6-6
d_gene: TRBD1
abundance: -
j_gene: TRBJ2-7

CDR3nt: TGTGCCAGCAGCAACTCCGGGACAAGGCTAGAGACCCAGTACTTC
CDR3aa: CASSNSGTRLETQYF
v_gene: TRBV5-8
d_gene: -
abundance: -
j_gene: TRBJ2-5

CDR3nt: TGTGCCAGCAGCTTTGTTTGGCGAGGGCTTGGCTACACCTTC
CDR3aa: CASSFVWRGLGYTF
v_gene: TRBV12-1
d_gene: -
abundance: -
j_gene: TRBJ1-2

CDR3nt: TGTGCCAGCAGTACAGGACAGTTAAGACTCGATGAGCAGTTCTTC
CDR3aa: CASSTGQLRLDEQFF
v_gene: TRBV6-2/TRBV6-3
d_gene: -
abundance: -
j_gene: TRBJ2-1

CDR3nt: TGTGCCAGCAGACCTTCGGGGGACCCACCCCTCCACTTT
CDR3aa: CASRPSGDPPLHF
v_gene: TRBV28
d_gene: -
abundance: -
j_gene: TRBJ1-6

CDR3nt: TGTGCCAGCAGCCCCACTAGCGGAGGGGGCAATGAGCAGTTCTTC
CDR3aa: CASSPTSGGGNEQFF
v_gene: TRBV7-7
d_gene: TRBD2
abundance: -
j_gene: TRBJ2-1

CDR3nt: TGTGCCAGCAGCTTGGGGCAGGGGGTGGAAAATGAGCAGTTCTTC
CDR3aa: CASSLGQGVENEQFF
v_gene: TRBV7-3
d_gene: TRBD1
abundance: -
j_gene: TRBJ2-1

CDR3nt: TGTGCCAGCAGTTCCGCGGACAGGGAAACCTACGAGCAGTACTTC
CDR3aa: CASSSADRETYEQYF
v_gene: TRBV27
d_gene: TRBD1
abundance: -
j_gene: TRBJ2-7

CDR3nt: TGTGCCAGCAGCTCAGCTGCCGGGACTAGCGGGACCAATGAGCAGTTCTTC
CDR3aa: CASSSAAGTSGTNEQFF
v_gene: TRBV7-9
d_gene: TRBD2
abundance: -
j_gene: TRBJ2-1

CDR3nt: TGTGCCAGCAGTTTATCTGGAGGAGATTTCGAAAAACTGTTTTTT
CDR3aa: CASSLSGGDFEKLFF
v_gene: TRBV27
d_gene: -
abundance: once
j_gene: TRBJ1-4

CDR3nt: TGCAGTGCTAGTCCCCTGTCCGCGGGAGGTCGGGATGAGCAGTTCTTC
CDR3aa: CSASPLSAGGRDEQFF
v_gene: TRBV20-1
d_gene: TRBD2
abundance: -
j_gene: TRBJ2-1

CDR3nt: TGTGCCAGTAGTCCCAATGCCTACAATGAGCAGTTCTTC
CDR3aa: CASSPNAYNEQFF
v_gene: TRBV19
d_gene: -
abundance: -
j_gene: TRBJ2-1

CDR3nt: TGTGCCAGCAGTGAAAGAGGAACCTCCTACGAGCAGTACTTC
CDR3aa: CASSERGTSYEQYF
v_gene: TRBV2
d_gene: -
abundance: -
j_gene: TRBJ2-7

CDR3nt: TGTGCCAGCAGCCCCCGCACAGCCCCCGCCGGAGCTTTCTTT
CDR3aa: CASSPRTAPAGAFF
v_gene: TRBV7-2
d_gene: -
abundance: -
j_gene: TRBJ1-1

CDR3nt: TGTGCCAGCAGCGGATGGACAGAGGACGGGGGCTACACCTTC
CDR3aa: CASSGWTEDGGYTF
v_gene: TRBV11-3
d_gene: -
abundance: -
j_gene: TRBJ1-2

CDR3nt: TGTGCCAGCAGCCGACAGGGGGACCTCTCCTACGAGCAGTACTTC
CDR3aa: CASSRQGDLSYEQYF
v_gene: TRBV4-2
d_gene: TRBD1
abundance: -
j_gene: TRBJ2-7

CDR3nt: TGTGCCAGCAGCGGGGACAGCATCAATGAAAAACTGTTTTTT
CDR3aa: CASSGDSINEKLFF
v_gene: TRBV5-6
d_gene: TRBD1
abundance: -
j_gene: TRBJ1-4

CDR3nt: TGTGCCAGCAGAGGGACAGGGGGAGATGGCTACACCTTC
CDR3aa: CASRGTGGDGYTF
v_gene: TRBV6-5
d_gene: TRBD1
abundance: -
j_gene: TRBJ1-2

CDR3nt: TGTGCCTGGGACAGGCTTGGAAACACCATATATTTT
CDR3aa: CAWDRLGNTIYF
v_gene: TRBV30
d_gene: -
abundance: -
j_gene: TRBJ1-3

CDR3nt: TGTGCCACCATCGTTGGGGACAGCTCTGGCTACACCTTC
CDR3aa: CATIVGDSSGYTF
v_gene: TRBV10-3
d_gene: TRBD1
abundance: once
j_gene: TRBJ1-2

CDR3nt: TGTGCCAGCAGCTTTGAGTATAATTCACCCCTCCACTTT
CDR3aa: CASSFEYNSPLHF
v_gene: TRBV5-5
d_gene: -
abundance: -
j_gene: TRBJ1-6

CDR3nt: TGTGCCAGCAGTCCCGGGGGACCCAAAGCTTACGAGCAGTACTTC
CDR3aa: CASSPGGPKAYEQYF
v_gene: TRBV6-5
d_gene: -
abundance: -
j_gene: TRBJ2-7

CDR3nt: TGCGCCAGCAGCCCGGGACTAGACCTAAGTATAGATACGCAGTATTTT
CDR3aa: CASSPGLDLSIDTQYF
v_gene: TRBV5-1
d_gene: TRBD2
abundance: -
j_gene: TRBJ2-3

CDR3nt: TGCGCCAGCAGCTTGGACCCCGCCGGACAGGGTACTTCACCCCTCCACTTT
CDR3aa: CASSLDPAGQGTSPLHF
v_gene: TRBV5-1
d_gene: TRBD1
abundance: -
j_gene: TRBJ1-6

CDR3nt: TGTGCCTGGAGTCCAAAGGGGGGGAGTAGCAATCAGCCCCAGCATTTT
CDR3aa: CAWSPKGGSSNQPQHF
v_gene: TRBV30
d_gene: -
abundance: -
j_gene: TRBJ1-5

CDR3nt: TGTGCCAGCAGCCACAAACCTAGCGGGAGGGGCTACAATGAGCAGTTCTTC
CDR3aa: CASSHKPSGRGYNEQFF
v_gene: TRBV14
d_gene: TRBD2
abundance: -
j_gene: TRBJ2-1

CDR3nt: TGTGCCAGCAGCTTAGAATTGGGACAGGGGCCCTCCTACGAGCAGTACTTC
CDR3aa: CASSLELGQGPSYEQYF
v_gene: TRBV7-8
d_gene: TRBD1
abundance: -
j_gene: TRBJ2-7

CDR3nt: TGTGCCAGCAGCTTCCGGGTCACAGGGGGCTGGGTGGACTATGGCTACACCTTC
CDR3aa: CASSFRVTGGWVDYGYTF
v_gene: TRBV7-8
d_gene: TRBD1
abundance: -
j_gene: TRBJ1-2

CDR3nt: TGTGCCAGCAGAACAGGGGTCACTGAAGCTTTCTTT
CDR3aa: CASRTGVTEAFF
v_gene: TRBV12-3/TRBV12-4
d_gene: TRBD1
abundance: -
j_gene: TRBJ1-1

CDR3nt: TGTGCCAGCAGCCCTAGCGGGAGGATCACCGGGGAGCTGTTTTTT
CDR3aa: CASSPSGRITGELFF
v_gene: TRBV5-5
d_gene: TRBD2
abundance: -
j_gene: TRBJ2-2

CDR3nt: TGTGCCACGGGACAGGGGAACAATCAGCCCCAGCATTTT
CDR3aa: CATGQGNNQPQHF
v_gene: TRBV10-3
d_gene: TRBD1
abundance: -
j_gene: TRBJ1-5

CDR3nt: TGTGCCAGCAGTTCAGGGGGAGAGCACACCGGGGAGCTGTTTTTT
CDR3aa: CASSSGGEHTGELFF
v_gene: TRBV6-5
d_gene: TRBD1
abundance: -
j_gene: TRBJ2-2